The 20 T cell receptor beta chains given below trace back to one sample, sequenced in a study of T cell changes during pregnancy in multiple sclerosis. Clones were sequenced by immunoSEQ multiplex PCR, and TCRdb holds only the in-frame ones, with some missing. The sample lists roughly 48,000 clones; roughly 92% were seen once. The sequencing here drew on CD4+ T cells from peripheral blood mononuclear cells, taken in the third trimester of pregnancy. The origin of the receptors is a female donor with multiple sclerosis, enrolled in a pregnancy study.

The CDR3 protein is CASSLEGGTGAEAFF. The CDR3 coding sequence is TGCGCCAGCAGCTTGGAGGGAGGGACAGGCGCTGAAGCTTTCTTT. This chain connects TRBV5-1 to TRBJ1-1, with TRBD1 identical over 8 bases. CDR1 is SGHRS, CDR2 YFSETQ, per germline. The junction had 7 bases not matched to a gene; V was cut back by 0 bases and J by 6 bases. This CDR3 contains 15 residues.

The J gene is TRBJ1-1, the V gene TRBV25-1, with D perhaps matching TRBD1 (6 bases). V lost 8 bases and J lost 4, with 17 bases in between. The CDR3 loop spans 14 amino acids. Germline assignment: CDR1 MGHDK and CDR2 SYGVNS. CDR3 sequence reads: CASHGGARGTEAFF. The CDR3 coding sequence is TGTGCCAGCCATGGGGGGGCGCGGGGCACTGAAGCTTTCTTT.

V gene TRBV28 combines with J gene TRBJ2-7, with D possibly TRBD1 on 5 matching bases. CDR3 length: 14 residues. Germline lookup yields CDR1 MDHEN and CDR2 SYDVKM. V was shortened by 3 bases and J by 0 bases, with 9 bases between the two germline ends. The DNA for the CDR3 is TGTGCCAGCAGTTTTTCCAGGGCCTCCTACGAGCAGTACTTC. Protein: CASSFSRASYEQYF.

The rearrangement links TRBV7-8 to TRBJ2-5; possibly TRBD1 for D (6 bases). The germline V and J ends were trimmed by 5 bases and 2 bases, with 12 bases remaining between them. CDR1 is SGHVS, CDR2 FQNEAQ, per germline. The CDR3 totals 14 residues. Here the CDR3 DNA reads TGTGCCAGCAGCCGGGACATCTGGCAAGAGACCCAGTACTTC. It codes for CASSRDIWQETQYF.

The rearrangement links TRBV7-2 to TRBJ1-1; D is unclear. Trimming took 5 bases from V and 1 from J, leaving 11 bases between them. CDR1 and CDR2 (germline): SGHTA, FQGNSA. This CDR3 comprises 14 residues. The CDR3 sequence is CASSATPGNTEAFF. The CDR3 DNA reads TGTGCCAGCAGCGCCACACCGGGGAACACTGAAGCTTTCTTT.

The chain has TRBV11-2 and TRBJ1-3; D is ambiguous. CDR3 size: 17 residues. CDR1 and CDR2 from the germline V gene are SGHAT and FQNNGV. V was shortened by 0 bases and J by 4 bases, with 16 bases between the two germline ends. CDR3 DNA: TGTGCCAGCAGCTTAGATTTACGGCAGGCTTGGGGAAACACCATATATTTT. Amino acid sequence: CASSLDLRQAWGNTIYF.

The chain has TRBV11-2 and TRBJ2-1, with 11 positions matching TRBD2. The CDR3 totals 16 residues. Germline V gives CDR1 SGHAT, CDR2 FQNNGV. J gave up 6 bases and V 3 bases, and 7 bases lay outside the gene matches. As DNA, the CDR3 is TGTGCCAGCAGCTTGGATAGCGGGGGGGAACGCAATGAGCAGTTCTTC. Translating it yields CASSLDSGGERNEQFF. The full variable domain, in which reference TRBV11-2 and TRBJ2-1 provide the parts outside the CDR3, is EAGVAQSPRYKIIEKRQSVAFWCNPISGHATLYWYQQILGQGPKLLIQFQNNGVVDDSQLPKDRFSAERLKGVDSTLKIQPAKLEDSAVYLCASSLDSGGERNEQFFGPGTRLTVL.

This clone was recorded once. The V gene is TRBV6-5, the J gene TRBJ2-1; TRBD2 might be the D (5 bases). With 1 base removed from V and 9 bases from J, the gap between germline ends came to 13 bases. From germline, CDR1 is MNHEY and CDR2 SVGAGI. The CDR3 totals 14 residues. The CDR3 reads CASSYLPLAREQFF. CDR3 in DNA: TGTGCCAGCAGTTACTTACCTCTAGCCCGTGAGCAGTTCTTC.

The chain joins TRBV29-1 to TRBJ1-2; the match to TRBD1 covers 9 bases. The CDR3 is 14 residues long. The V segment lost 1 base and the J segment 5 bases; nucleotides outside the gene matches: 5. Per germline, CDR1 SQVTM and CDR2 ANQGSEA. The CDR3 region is CSVEGGQGSYGYTF. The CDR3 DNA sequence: TGCAGCGTTGAAGGCGGACAGGGGAGTTATGGCTACACCTTC.

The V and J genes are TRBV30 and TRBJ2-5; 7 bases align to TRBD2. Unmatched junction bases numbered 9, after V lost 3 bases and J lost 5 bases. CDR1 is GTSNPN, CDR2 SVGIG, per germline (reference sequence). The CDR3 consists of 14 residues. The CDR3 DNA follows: TGTGCCTGGAGGTATTTCTACGGGGGGGAGACCCAGTACTTC. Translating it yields CAWRYFYGGETQYF.

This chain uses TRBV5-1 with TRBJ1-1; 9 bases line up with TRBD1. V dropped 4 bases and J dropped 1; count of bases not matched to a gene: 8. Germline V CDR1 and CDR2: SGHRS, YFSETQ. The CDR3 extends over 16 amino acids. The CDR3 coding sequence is TGCGCCAGCAGCCTTGACAGGGGGAAGCCGAACACTGAAGCTTTCTTT. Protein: CASSLDRGKPNTEAFF.

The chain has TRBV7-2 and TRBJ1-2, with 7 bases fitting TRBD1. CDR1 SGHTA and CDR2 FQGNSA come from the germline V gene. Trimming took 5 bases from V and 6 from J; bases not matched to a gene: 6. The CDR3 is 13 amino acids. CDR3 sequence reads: CASSGQDGDGYTF. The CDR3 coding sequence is TGTGCCAGCAGCGGACAGGATGGGGATGGCTACACCTTC.

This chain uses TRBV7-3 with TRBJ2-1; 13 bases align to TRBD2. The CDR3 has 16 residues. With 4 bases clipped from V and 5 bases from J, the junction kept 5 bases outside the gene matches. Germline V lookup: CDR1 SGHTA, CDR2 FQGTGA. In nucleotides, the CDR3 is TGTGCCAGCAGCTATACTAGCGGGAGGGTGGACAATGAGCAGTTCTTC. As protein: CASSYTSGRVDNEQFF.

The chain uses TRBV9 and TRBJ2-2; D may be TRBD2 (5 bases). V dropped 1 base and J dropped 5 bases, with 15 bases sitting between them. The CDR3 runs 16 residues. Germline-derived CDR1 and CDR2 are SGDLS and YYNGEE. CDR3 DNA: TGTGCCAGCAGCGTAACAAGCGGCCGGGAAACCGGGGAGCTGTTTTTT. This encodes CASSVTSGRETGELFF.

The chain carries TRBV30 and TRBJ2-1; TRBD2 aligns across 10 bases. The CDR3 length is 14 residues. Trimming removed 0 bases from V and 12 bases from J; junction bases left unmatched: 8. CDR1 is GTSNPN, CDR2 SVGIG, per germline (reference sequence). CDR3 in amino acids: CAWSVERGGPRQFF. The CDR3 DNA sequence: TGTGCCTGGAGTGTGGAGCGGGGGGGCCCGAGGCAGTTCTTC.

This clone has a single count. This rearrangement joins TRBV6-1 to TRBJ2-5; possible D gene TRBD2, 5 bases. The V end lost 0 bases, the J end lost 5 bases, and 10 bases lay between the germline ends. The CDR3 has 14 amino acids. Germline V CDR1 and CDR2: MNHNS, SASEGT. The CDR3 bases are TGTGCCAGCAGTGAAGCGCGTCGGAGGGAGACCCAGTACTTC. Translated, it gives CASSEARRRETQYF.

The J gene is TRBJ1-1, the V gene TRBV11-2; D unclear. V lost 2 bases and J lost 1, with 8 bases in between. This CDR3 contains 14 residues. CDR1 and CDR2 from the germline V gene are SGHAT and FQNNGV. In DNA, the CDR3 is TGTGCCAGCAGCTTAATGGCCGAGAACACTGAAGCTTTCTTT. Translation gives CASSLMAENTEAFF.

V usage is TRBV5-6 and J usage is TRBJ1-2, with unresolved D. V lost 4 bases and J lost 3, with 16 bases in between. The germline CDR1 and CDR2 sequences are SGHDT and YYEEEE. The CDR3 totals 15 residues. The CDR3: CASSLGLLSDYGYTF. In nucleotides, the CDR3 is TGTGCCAGCAGCCTAGGACTGCTAAGCGACTATGGCTACACCTTC. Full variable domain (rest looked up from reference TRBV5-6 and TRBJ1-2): DAGVTQSPTHLIKTRGQQVTLRCSPKSGHDTVSWYQQALGQGPQFIFQYYEEEERQRGNFPDRFSGHQFPNYSSELNVNALLLGDSALYLCASSLGLLSDYGYTFGSGTRLTVV.

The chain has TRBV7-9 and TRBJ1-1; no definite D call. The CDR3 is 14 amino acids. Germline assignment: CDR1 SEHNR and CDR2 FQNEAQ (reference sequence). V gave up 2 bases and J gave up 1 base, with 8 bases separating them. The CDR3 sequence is CASSLHGGNTEAFF. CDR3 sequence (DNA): TGTGCCAGCAGCTTACACGGTGGGAACACTGAAGCTTTCTTT. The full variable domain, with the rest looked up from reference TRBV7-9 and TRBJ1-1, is DTGVSQNPRHKITKRGQNVTFRCDPISEHNRLYWYRQTLGQGPEFLTYFQNEAQLEKSRLLSDRFSAERPKGSFSTLEIQRTEQGDSAMYLCASSLHGGNTEAFFGQGTRLTVV.

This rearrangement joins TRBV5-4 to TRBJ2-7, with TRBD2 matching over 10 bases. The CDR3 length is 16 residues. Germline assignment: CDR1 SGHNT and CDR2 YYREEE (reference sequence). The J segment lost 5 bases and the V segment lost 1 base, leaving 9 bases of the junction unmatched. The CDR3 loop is CASSLRLAGVSHEQYF. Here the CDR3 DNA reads TGTGCCAGCAGCTTGAGGCTAGCGGGAGTCAGCCACGAGCAGTACTTC.